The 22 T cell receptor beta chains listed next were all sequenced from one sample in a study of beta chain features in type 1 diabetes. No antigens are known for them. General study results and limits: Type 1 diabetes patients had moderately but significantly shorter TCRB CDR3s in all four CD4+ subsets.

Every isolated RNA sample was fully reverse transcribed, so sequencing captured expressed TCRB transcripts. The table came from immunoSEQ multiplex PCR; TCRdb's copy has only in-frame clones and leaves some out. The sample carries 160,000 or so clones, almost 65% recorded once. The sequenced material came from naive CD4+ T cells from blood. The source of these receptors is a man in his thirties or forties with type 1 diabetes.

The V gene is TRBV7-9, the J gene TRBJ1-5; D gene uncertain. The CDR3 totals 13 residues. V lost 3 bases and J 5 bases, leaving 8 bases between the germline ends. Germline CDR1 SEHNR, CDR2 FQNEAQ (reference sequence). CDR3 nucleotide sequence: TGTGCCAGCAGCTTGAGAGACCATCAGCCCCAGCATTTT. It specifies CASSLRDHQPQHF.

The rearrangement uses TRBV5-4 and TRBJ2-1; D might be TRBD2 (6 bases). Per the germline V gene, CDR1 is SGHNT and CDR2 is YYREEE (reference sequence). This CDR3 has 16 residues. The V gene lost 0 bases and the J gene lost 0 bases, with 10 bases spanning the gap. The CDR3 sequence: CASSLGGGASYNEQFF. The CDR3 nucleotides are TGTGCCAGCAGCTTGGGTGGCGGGGCCTCCTACAATGAGCAGTTCTTC.

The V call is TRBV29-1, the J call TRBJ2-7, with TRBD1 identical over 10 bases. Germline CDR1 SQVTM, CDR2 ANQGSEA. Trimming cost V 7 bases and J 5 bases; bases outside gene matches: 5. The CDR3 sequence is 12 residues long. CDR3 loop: CSADRGSHEQYF. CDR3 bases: TGCAGCGCGGACAGGGGGTCCCACGAGCAGTACTTC.

CDR3 bases: TGTGCCAGCAGCCCTCAGGATGAGCAGTTCTTC. This gives the protein CASSPQDEQFF. V is TRBV7-2 and J is TRBJ2-1; D gene unclear. This CDR3 has 11 residues. Germline values: CDR1 SGHTA, CDR2 FQGNSA. The V and J ends lost 5 bases and 8 bases respectively, with 7 bases between them. The complete variable domain, with remaining parts taken from reference TRBV7-2 and TRBJ2-1, reads GAGVSQSPSNKVTEKGKDVELRCDPISGHTALYWYRQSLGQGLEFLIYFQGNSAPDKSGLPSDRFSAERTGGSVSTLTIQRTQQEDSAVYLCASSPQDEQFFGPGTRLTVL.

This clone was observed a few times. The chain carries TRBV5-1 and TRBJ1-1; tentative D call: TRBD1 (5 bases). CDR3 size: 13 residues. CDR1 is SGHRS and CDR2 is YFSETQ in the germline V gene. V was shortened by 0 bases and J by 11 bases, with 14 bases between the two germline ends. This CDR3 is CASSLEGRVLAFF. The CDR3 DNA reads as TGCGCCAGCAGCTTGGAGGGCAGGGTGTTGGCTTTCTTT. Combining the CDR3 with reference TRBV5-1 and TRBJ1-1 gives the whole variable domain KAGVTQTPRYLIKTRGQQVTLSCSPISGHRSVSWYQQTPGQGLQFLFEYFSETQRNKGNFPGRFSGRQFSNSRSEMNVSTLELGDSALYLCASSLEGRVLAFFGQGTRLTVV.

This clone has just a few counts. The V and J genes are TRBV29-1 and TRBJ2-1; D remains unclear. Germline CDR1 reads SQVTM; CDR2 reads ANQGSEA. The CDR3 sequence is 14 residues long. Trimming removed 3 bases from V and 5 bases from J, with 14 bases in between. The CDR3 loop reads CSVDYRLINNEQFF. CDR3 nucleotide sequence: TGCAGCGTTGATTACAGACTTATAAACAATGAGCAGTTCTTC.

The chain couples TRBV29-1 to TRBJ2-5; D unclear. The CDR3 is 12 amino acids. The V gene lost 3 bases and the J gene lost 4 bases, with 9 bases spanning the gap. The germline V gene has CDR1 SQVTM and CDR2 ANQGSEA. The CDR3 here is CSVDTVSETQYF. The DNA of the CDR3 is TGCAGCGTTGATACAGTGTCAGAGACCCAGTACTTC.

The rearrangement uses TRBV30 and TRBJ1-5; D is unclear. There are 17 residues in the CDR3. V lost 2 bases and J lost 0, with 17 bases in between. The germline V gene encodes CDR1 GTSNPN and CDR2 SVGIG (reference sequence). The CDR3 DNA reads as TGTGCCTGGAGTTTAGTTCTGAACAGCAATAGCAATCAGCCCCAGCATTTT. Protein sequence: CAWSLVLNSNSNQPQHF.

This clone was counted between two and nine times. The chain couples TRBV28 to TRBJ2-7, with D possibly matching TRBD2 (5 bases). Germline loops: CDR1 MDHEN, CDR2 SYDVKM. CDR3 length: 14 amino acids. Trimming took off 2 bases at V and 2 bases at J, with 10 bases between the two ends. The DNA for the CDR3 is TGTGCCAGCAGTTTACGAGGGTCCACCTACGAGCAGTACTTC. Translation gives CASSLRGSTYEQYF.

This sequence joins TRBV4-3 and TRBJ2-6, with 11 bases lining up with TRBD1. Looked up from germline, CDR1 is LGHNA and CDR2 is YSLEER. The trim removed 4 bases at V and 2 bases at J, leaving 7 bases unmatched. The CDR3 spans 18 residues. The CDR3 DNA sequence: TGCGCCAGCAGCCTCACGGGACAGGGGGAGGCTGGGGCCAACGTCCTGACTTTC. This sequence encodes CASSLTGQGEAGANVLTF.

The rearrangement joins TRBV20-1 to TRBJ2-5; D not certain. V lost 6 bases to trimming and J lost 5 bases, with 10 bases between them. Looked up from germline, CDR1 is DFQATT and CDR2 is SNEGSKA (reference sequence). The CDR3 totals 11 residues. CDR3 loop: CSATGLETQYF. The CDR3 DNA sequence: TGCAGTGCAACCGGGCTCGAGACCCAGTACTTC.

The CDR3 DNA is TGCAGCTTCACCAGACAGAATCTCTACGAGCAGTACTTC. This sequence encodes CSFTRQNLYEQYF. The rearrangement uses TRBV29-1 and TRBJ2-7; tentative D call: TRBD1 (5 bases). CDR1 is SQVTM and CDR2 is ANQGSEA in the germline V gene. The CDR3 covers 13 residues. Trimming removed 8 bases at V and 3 bases at J, with 17 bases between.

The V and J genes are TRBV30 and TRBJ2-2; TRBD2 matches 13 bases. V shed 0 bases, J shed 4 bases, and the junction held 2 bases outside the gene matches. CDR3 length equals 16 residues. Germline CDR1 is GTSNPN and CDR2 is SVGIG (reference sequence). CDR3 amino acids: CAWSVRLAGGTGELFF. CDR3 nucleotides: TGTGCCTGGAGTGTACGACTAGCGGGGGGCACCGGGGAGCTGTTTTTT.

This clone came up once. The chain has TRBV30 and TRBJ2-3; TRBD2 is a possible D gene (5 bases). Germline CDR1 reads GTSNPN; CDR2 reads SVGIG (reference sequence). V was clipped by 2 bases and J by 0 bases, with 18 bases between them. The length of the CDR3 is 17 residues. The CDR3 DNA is TGTGCCTGGAGTTCCAGCAGGACTTCGAGGAGCACAGATACGCAGTATTTT. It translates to CAWSSSRTSRSTDTQYF.

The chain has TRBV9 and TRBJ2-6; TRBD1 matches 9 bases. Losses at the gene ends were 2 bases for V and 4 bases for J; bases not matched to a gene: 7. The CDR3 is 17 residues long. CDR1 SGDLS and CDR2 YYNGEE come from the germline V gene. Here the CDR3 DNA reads TGTGCCAGCAGCGTGTTCTCACAGGGGGCCGGGGCCAACGTCCTGACTTTC. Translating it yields CASSVFSQGAGANVLTF.

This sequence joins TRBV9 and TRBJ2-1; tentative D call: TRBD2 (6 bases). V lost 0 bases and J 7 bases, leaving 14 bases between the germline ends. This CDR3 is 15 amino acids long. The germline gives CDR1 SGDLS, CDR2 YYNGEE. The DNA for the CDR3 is TGTGCCAGCAGCGTAGAGGGTAGCGGCGGAAATGAGCAGTTCTTC. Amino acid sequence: CASSVEGSGGNEQFF.

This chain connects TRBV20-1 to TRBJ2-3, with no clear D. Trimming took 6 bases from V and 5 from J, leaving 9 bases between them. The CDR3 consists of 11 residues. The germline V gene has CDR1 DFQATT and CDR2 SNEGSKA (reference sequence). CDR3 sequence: CSAPLVDTQYF. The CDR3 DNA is TGCAGTGCCCCCCTAGTAGATACGCAGTATTTT.

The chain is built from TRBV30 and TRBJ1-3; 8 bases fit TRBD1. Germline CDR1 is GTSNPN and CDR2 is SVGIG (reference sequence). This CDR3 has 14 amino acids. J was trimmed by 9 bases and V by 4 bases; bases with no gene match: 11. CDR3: CAWNSPGTGSTIYF. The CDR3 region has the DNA TGTGCCTGGAACAGTCCCGGGACAGGATCCACCATATATTTT.

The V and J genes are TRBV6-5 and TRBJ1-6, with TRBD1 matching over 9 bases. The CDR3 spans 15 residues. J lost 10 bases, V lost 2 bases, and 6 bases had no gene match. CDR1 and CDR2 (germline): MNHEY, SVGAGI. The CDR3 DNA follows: TGTGCCAGCAGTTACACATACACAGGGGGCTCACCCCTCCACTTT. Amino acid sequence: CASSYTYTGGSPLHF.

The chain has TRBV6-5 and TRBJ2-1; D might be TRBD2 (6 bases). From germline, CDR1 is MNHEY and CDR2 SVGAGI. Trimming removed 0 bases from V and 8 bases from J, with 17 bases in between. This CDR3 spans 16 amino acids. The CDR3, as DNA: TGTGCCAGCAGTTACTCGCGGGGTAAAAATTGGGATGAGCAGTTCTTC. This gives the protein CASSYSRGKNWDEQFF.

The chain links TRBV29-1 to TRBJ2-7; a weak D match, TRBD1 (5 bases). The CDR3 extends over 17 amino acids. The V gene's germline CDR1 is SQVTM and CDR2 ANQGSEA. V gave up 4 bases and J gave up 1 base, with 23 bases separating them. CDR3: CSVGRWQGSWGSYEQYF. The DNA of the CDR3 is TGCAGCGTTGGACGTTGGCAGGGATCCTGGGGATCCTACGAGCAGTACTTC.

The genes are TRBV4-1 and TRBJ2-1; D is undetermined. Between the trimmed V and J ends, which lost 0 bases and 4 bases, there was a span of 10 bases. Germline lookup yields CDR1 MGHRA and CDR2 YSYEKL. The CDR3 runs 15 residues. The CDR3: CASSQEARKYNEQFF. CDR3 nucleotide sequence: TGCGCCAGCAGCCAAGAGGCCAGAAAGTACAATGAGCAGTTCTTC.